Sequencing of this TCR beta chain was carried out in a study of blood T cell repertoires in COVID-19. At the level of the study: There were acute and convalescent COVID-19 samples, and they came from the United States, Italy and Spain.

The CDR3 contains 17 residues. Trimming cost V 3 bases and J 2 bases, with 17 bases left between them. CDR1 LNHDA and CDR2 SQIVND come from the germline V gene (reference sequence). Using immunoSEQ multiplex PCR, the repertoire was profiled, and TCRdb retains in-frame clones only, with some absent. The sample has approximately 85,000 clones, about 92% seen once. The gene calls are TRBV19 and TRBJ1-5, with a weak D call TRBD1 (5 bases). This sequence was found in a man aged 45-60 years with acute or convalescent COVID-19. Sequencing input: peripheral blood. CDR3 sequence reads: CASSIRKGQGGNQPQHF. The CDR3 nucleotides are TGTGCCAGTAGTATCAGGAAAGGTCAGGGCGGCAATCAGCCCCAGCATTTT.